This TCR beta chain was captured by sequencing in a study of neoadjuvant nivolumab and ipilimumab in lung cancer. The J segment lost 4 bases and the V segment lost 4 bases, leaving 6 bases of the junction unmatched. Germline CDR1 and CDR2: GTSNPN and SVGIG (reference sequence). The CDR3 runs to 13 residues. Some clones are missing from TCRdb's copy, which holds only in-frame ones; the method was immunoSEQ multiplex PCR. The top ten clones hold around 9.2% of a sample with roughly 18,000 clones, around three quarters of them seen once. The source material was tumor tissue, sampled after neoadjuvant nivolumab, alone or with ipilimumab, at or shortly before surgery. This sequence was found in an adult with non-small cell lung cancer. The genes are TRBV30 and TRBJ1-2, with TRBD1 identical over 7 bases. The DNA for the CDR3 is TGTGCCTGGACCCCCGGGACAGCCTATGGCTACACCTTC. This codes for CAWTPGTAYGYTF.